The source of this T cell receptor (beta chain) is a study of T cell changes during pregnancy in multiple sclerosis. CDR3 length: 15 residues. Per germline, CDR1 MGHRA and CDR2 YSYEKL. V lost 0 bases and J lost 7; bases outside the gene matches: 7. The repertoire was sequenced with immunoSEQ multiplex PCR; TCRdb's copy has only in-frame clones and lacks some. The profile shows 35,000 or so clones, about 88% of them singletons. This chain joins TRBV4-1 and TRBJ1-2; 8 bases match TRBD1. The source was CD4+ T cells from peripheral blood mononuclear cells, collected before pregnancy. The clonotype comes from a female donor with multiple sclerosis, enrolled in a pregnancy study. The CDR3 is CASSQEQGVNFGYTF. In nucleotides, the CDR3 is TGCGCCAGCAGCCAAGAACAGGGGGTAAATTTTGGCTACACCTTC.